This TCR beta chain appears in the sequencing data of a study of blood T cell repertoires in COVID-19. About the study: Nucleic acid was either cDNA or gDNA, and it came from T cells, B-cell-depleted T cells, or PBMCs.

Across 24 US areas, participants ranged in age from roughly 18 to 95 years. Either two negative PCRs, clearance, or symptom resolution qualified Cohort 3 donors as recovered. The protocol was immunoSEQ multiplex PCR, while the TCRdb copy is restricted to in-frame clones and leaves out a portion. Of about 150,000 clones listed, around 82% are singletons. Looked up from germline, CDR1 is KGHDR and CDR2 is SFDVKD. Trimming removed 4 bases from V and 10 bases from J, with 18 bases in between. The CDR3 sequence is 15 residues long. The genes are TRBV24-1 and TRBJ1-4, with D possibly being TRBD1 (5 bases). The sequence derives from a woman in her forties or fifties who had recovered from COVID-19. Material: PBMCs or T cells enriched from blood (not recorded which). The CDR3 bases are TGTGCCACCAGTGACAGGGAAGGGCCGAACGGAAAACTGTTTTTT. Translating gives CATSDREGPNGKLFF.